This T cell receptor (beta chain) was obtained from a study of T cell repertoires in cytomegalovirus infection. Across the whole study: TCR beta signatures that were public indicated CMV infection and matching HLA type. Findings and limits, study-wide: Totalled public TCR beta family frequency picked out people who carried CMV plus the relevant HLA. HLA-C-restricted TCR beta clonotypes specific for CMV led the ex vivo response.

For this clonotype: Its target is unknown.

MiXCR was run by TCRdb on the reads, yielding one entry per CDR3 protein. The data show roughly 80,000 distinct CDR3 sequences, approximately 39% seen once. The CDR3 is made up of 16 amino acids. Trimming shortened V by 6 bases and J by 6 bases, and 24 bases separated the two germline ends. The germline V gene encodes CDR1 MDHEN and CDR2 SYDVKM. The sequencing here drew on CD8+ T cells from cultured PBMCs, taken from culture after CMV antigen stimulation. The clonotype comes from a human donor in good health (CMV status not recorded). Some clones in this sample may be carry-over from other donors' samples. J is TRBJ2-7 and V is TRBV28, with D perhaps TRBD1 or TRBD2 (5 bases each). As DNA, the CDR3 is TGTGCCAGCAGCCTACTACAACCGGGCCAGAGGGGCGAGCAGTACTTC. Encoded protein: CASSLLQPGQRGEQYF.